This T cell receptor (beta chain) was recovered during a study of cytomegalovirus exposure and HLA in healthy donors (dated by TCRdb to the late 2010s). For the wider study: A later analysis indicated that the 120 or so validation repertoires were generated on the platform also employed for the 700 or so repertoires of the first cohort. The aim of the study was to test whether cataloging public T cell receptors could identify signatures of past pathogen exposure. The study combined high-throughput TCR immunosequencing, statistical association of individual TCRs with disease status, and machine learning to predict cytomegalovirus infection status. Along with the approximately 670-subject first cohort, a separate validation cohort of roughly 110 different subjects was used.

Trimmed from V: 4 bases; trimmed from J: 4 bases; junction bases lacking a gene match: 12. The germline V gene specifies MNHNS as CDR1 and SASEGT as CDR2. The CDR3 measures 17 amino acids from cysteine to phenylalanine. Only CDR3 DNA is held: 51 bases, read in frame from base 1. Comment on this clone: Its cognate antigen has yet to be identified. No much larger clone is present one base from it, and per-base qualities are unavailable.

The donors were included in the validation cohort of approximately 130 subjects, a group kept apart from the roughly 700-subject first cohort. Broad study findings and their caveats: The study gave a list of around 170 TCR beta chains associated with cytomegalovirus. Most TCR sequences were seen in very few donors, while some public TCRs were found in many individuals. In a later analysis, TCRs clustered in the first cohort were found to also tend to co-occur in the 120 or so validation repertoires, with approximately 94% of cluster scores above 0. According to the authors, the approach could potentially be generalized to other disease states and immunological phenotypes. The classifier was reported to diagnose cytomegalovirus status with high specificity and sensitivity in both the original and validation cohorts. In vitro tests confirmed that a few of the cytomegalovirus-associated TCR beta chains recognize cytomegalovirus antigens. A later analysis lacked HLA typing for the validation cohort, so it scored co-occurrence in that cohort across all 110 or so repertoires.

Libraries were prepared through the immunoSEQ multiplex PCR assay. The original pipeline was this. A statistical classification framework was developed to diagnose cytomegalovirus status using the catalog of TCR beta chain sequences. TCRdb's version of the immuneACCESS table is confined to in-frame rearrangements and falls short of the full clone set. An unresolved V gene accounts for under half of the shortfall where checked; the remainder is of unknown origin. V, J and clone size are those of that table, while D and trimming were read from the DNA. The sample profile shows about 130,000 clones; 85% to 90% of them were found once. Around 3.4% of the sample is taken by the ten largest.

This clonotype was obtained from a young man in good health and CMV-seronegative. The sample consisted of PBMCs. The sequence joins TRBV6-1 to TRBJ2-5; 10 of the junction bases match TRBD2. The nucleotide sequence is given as TGTGCCAGCAGTGCTAGAGTTCTAGCGGGGGTGGGAGAGACCCAGTACTTC. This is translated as CASSARVLAGVGETQYF.